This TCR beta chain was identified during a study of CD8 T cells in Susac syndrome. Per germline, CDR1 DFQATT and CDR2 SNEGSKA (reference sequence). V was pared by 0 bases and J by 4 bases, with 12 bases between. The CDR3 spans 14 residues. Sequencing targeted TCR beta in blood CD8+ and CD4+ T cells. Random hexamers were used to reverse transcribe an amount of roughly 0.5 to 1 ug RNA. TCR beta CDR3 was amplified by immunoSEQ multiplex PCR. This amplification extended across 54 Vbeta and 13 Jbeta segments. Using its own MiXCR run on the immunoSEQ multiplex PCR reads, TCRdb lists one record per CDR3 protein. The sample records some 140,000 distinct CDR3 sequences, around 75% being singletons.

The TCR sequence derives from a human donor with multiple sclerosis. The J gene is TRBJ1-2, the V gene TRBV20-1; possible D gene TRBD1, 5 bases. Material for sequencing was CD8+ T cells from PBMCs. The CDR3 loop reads CSARDVGTLYGYTF. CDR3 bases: TGCAGTGCTAGAGATGTAGGGACCCTCTATGGCTACACCTTC.